The clone carrying this T cell receptor (beta chain) is a singleton in its sample. Other DNA sequences within the sample encode an identical CDR3. Trimming removed 4 bases from V and 7 bases from J, with 14 bases in between. The CDR3 is made up of 14 amino acids. The germline gives CDR1 MNHEY, CDR2 SVGEGT. Assay: immunoSEQ multiplex PCR; the TCRdb copy retains only in-frame clones and omits some. The table has 170,000 or so clones, 75% to 95% seen once. This sample was included in a study of control samples from healthy donors and cancer patients. This rearrangement joins TRBV6-2 or TRBV6-3 to TRBJ1-5; D is possibly TRBD1 (6 bases). The source is a woman aged 40 to 50 in good health. The sequenced sample consisted of blood. CDR3 coding DNA: TGTGCCAGCAGTTTAAGGGGGGCGGGGCAGCCCCAGCATTTT. Its protein product is CASSLRGAGQPQHF.